The sequence of this T cell receptor beta chain was determined in a study of T cell responses to AZD1222 COVID-19 vaccine. Across the whole study: Second doses at about 4 or about 12 weeks were pooled.

CDR1 and CDR2 from the germline V gene are LGHNA and YNFKEQ. The CDR3 has 16 residues. After removal of 0 bases from V and 6 bases from J, the junction contained 9 bases not matched to a gene. Study outcomes and limitations: Among AZD1222 vaccinees, only five or six were seropositive at baseline. White British ancestry dominated among donors, who included more females, and clonal diversity was possibly underestimated. Spike-specific TCR breadth rose after two AZD1222 doses, and depth rose as well.

Clones were sequenced by immunoSEQ multiplex PCR, and TCRdb holds only the in-frame ones, with some missing. The repertoire holds about 120,000 clones, with approximately 93% as singletons. As for this clone: The antigen remains unidentified.

The chain joins TRBV4-2 to TRBJ2-7, with TRBD1 matching 9 bases. The clonotype was recovered from an adult in good health. Here the sequenced sample was peripheral blood, taken on day 0 of AZD1222 vaccination. The CDR3 DNA reads as TGTGCCAGCAGCCAAGATTTTAGGGACAGGGTGGGCGAGCAGTACTTC. It translates to CASSQDFRDRVGEQYF.